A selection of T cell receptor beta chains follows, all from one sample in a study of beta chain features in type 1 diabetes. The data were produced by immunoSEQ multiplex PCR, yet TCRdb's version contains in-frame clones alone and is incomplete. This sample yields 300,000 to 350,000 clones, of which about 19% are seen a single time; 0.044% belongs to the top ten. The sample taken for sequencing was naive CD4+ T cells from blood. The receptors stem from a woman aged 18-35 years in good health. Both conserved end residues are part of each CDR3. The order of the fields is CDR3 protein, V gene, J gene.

CDR3aa: CASSLGGLDTEAFF
v_gene: TRBV5-1
j_gene: TRBJ1-1

CDR3aa: CASSSSGLAGREQYF
v_gene: TRBV7-9
j_gene: TRBJ2-7

CDR3aa: CASSDRDSSYEQYF
v_gene: TRBV18
j_gene: TRBJ2-7

CDR3aa: CASSLAGADTQYF
v_gene: TRBV5-4
j_gene: TRBJ2-3

CDR3aa: CASSTTTSGNYEQYF
v_gene: TRBV19
j_gene: TRBJ2-7

CDR3aa: CSVGQGLETQYF
v_gene: TRBV29-1
j_gene: TRBJ2-5

CDR3aa: CASHGGSSYNEQFF
v_gene: TRBV12-5
j_gene: TRBJ2-1

CDR3aa: CASSPGGSTDTQYF
v_gene: TRBV7-2
j_gene: TRBJ2-3

CDR3aa: CASSYDRPTEFGYTF
v_gene: TRBV5-4
j_gene: TRBJ1-2

CDR3aa: CASKNGGSAWQYF
v_gene: TRBV6-5
j_gene: TRBJ2-7

CDR3aa: CAISERGQGANTGELFF
v_gene: TRBV10-3
j_gene: TRBJ2-2

CDR3aa: CASSPDRGVSNTEAFF
v_gene: TRBV18
j_gene: TRBJ1-1

CDR3aa: CSVGPDSYEQYF
v_gene: TRBV29-1
j_gene: TRBJ2-7

CDR3aa: CASSQDPRGNYRNEQFF
v_gene: TRBV4-1
j_gene: TRBJ2-1

CDR3aa: CASSRRQSSYEQYF
v_gene: TRBV5-6
j_gene: TRBJ2-7

CDR3aa: CASSLAYAQGAGANVLTF
v_gene: TRBV5-1
j_gene: TRBJ2-6

CDR3aa: CASSQGGMTGELFF
v_gene: TRBV4-1
j_gene: TRBJ2-2

CDR3aa: CAWSQGENYGYTF
v_gene: TRBV30
j_gene: TRBJ1-2

CDR3aa: CASSPDRAKAKNIQYF
v_gene: TRBV7-2
j_gene: TRBJ2-4

CDR3aa: CASSGVAYYNEQFF
v_gene: TRBV7-2
j_gene: TRBJ2-1

CDR3aa: CASRLAGGNEQFF
v_gene: TRBV4-1
j_gene: TRBJ2-1

CDR3aa: CASSVRVLETQYF
v_gene: TRBV6-5
j_gene: TRBJ2-5

CDR3aa: CASSQVDRGYNEQFF
v_gene: TRBV4-3
j_gene: TRBJ2-1

CDR3aa: CSAARDRGDYGYTF
v_gene: TRBV29-1
j_gene: TRBJ1-2

CDR3aa: CASGLVGQIFSEAFF
v_gene: TRBV12-5
j_gene: TRBJ1-1